This T cell receptor (beta chain) was obtained from a study of CD8 T cells in Susac syndrome. cDNA came from around 0.5 to 1 ug RNA primed by random hexamers. It was immunoSEQ multiplex PCR that amplified TCR beta CDR3 across 54 Vbeta and 13 Jbeta. TCRdb independently ran MiXCR on the immunoSEQ multiplex PCR reads; one entry per CDR3 protein. The repertoire holds about 160,000 distinct CDR3 sequences, with roughly 95% as singletons. The germline V gene has CDR1 SGHRS and CDR2 YFSETQ. Trimming cost V 0 bases and J 4 bases, with 16 bases left between them. The CDR3 covers 16 residues. Blood CD8+ and CD4+ T cells underwent high-throughput TCR beta sequencing. Study outcomes and limitations: It was acknowledged in the study that its TCR sequencing and HLA analysis involved a relatively small number of individuals.

As concerns this clonotype: Its specificity is unknown.

Input material: CD4+ T cells from PBMCs. The rearrangement uses TRBV5-1 and TRBJ2-5; the D gene is possibly TRBD2 (7 bases). This TCR came from a human donor in good health. CDR3 DNA sequence: TGCGCCAGCAGCTTGGCCCCGACTAGGGGGGGAGAGACCCAGTACTTC. It is translated as CASSLAPTRGGETQYF.